This TCR beta chain came from a study of early T cells in non-severe SARS-CoV-2 infection. MiXCR, applied by TCRdb to the 5' RACE reads, yields one record per CDR3 protein. The sample consists of some 33,000 distinct CDR3 sequences, approximately 5.3% of them appearing once. This clonotype was seen many times. Trimming took off 0 bases at V and 6 bases at J, with 11 bases between the two ends. This CDR3 comprises 14 residues. CDR1 is SEHNR, CDR2 FQNEAQ, per germline (reference sequence). The sequenced sample was whole blood. V and J are TRBV7-9 and TRBJ1-2; D call uncertain. The TCR was taken from an adult who was a healthcare worker with PCR-confirmed SARS-CoV-2 infection or an uninfected control (not recorded which). The CDR3 DNA reads as TGTGCCAGCAGCTTAGCTGTGACGGCAGATGGCTACACCTTC. Protein product: CASSLAVTADGYTF.